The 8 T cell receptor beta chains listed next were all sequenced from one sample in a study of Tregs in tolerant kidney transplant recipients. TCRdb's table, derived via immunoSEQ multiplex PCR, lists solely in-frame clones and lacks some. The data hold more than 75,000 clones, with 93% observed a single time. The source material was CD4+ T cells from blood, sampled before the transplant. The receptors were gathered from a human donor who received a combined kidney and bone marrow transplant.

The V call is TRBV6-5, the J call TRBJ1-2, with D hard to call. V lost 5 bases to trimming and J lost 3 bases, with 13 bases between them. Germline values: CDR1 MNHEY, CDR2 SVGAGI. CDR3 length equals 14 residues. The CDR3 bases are TGTGCCAGCAGTCGGAGGCAAACCGACTATGGCTACACCTTC. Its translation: CASSRRQTDYGYTF.

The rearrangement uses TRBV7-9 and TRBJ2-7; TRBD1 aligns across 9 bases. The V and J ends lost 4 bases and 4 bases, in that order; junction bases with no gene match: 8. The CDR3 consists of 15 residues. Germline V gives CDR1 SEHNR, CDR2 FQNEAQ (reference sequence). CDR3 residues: CASSSGTGPRYEQYF. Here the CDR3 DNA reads TGTGCCAGCAGCTCCGGGACAGGGCCAAGGTACGAGCAGTACTTC.

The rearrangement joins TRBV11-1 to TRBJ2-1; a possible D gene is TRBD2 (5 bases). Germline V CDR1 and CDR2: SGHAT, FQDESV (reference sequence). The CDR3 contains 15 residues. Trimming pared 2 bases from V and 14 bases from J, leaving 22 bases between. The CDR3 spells CASSLRGSGERIKFF. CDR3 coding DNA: TGTGCCAGCAGCTTAAGAGGGAGTGGGGAGCGGATTAAGTTCTTC.

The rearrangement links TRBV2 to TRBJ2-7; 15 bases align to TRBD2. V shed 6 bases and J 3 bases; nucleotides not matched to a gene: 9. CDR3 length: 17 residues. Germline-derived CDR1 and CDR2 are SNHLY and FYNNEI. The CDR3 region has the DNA TGTGCCAGCAGCCGCCAGGGACTAGCGGGGGGCAGCTACGAGCAGTACTTC. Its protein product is CASSRQGLAGGSYEQYF.

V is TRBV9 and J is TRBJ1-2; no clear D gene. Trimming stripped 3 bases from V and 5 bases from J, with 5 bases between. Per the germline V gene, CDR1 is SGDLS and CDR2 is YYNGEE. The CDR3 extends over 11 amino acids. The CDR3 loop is CASSDSYGYTF. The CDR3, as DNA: TGTGCCAGCAGCGACTCTTATGGCTACACCTTC.

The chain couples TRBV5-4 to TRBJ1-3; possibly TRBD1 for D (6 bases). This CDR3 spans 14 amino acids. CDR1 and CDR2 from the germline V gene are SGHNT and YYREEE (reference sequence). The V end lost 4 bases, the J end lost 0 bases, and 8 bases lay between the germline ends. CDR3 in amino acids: CASSGQSSGNTIYF. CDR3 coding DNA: TGTGCCAGCAGCGGACAGAGCTCTGGAAACACCATATATTTT. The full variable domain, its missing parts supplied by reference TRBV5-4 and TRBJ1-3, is ETGVTQSPTHLIKTRGQQVTLRCSSQSGHNTVSWYQQALGQGPQFIFQYYREEENGRGNFPPRFSGLQFPNYSSELNVNALELDDSALYLCASSGQSSGNTIYFGEGSWLTVV.

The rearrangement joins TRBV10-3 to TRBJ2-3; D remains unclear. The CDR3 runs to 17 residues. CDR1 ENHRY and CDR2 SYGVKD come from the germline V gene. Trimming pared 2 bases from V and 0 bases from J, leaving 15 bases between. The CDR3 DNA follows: TGTGCCATCAGTGAGCCTCGACTTGCCGCTAGCACAGATACGCAGTATTTT. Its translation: CAISEPRLAASTDTQYF.

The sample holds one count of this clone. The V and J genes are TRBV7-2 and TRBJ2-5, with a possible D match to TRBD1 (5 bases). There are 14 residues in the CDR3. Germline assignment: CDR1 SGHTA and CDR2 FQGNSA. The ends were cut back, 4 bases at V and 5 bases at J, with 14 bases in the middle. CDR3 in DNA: TGTGCCAGCAGCTCTATGACAGCAGGGGAGACCCAGTACTTC. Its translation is CASSSMTAGETQYF.